This T cell receptor beta chain was recovered during a study of blood T cell repertoires in COVID-19. Overall study: Donors in the United States, Italy and Spain gave samples during acute or convalescent COVID-19.

This clone appeared a single time. Germline CDR1 SGHDT, CDR2 YYEEEE. The V and J ends lost 1 base and 6 bases, in that order; junction bases with no gene match: 9. The CDR3 length is 16 residues. Some clones are missing from TCRdb's copy, which holds only in-frame ones; the method was immunoSEQ multiplex PCR. Of about 130,000 clones listed, around 76% are singletons. The chain joins TRBV5-6 to TRBJ2-7, with 11 bases identical to TRBD1. The sample taken for sequencing was peripheral blood. This sequence originates from a human donor in a cohort sampled during active COVID-19. In DNA, the CDR3 is TGTGCCAGCAGCTTGCTGTCCGGGACAGGGGGACGCGAGCAGTACTTC. Protein sequence: CASSLLSGTGGREQYF.